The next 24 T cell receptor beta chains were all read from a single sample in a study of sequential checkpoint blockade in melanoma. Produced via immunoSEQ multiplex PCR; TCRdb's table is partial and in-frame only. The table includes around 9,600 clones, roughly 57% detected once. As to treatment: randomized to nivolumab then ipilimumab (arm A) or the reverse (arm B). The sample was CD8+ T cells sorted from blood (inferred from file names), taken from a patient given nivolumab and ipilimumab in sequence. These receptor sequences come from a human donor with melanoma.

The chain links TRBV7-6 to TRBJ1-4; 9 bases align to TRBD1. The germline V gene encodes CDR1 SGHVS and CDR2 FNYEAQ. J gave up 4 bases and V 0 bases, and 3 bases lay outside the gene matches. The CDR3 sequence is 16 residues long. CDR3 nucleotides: TGTGCCAGCAGCTTAGCGGGGGACAGGGATAATGAAAAACTGTTTTTT. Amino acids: CASSLAGDRDNEKLFF.

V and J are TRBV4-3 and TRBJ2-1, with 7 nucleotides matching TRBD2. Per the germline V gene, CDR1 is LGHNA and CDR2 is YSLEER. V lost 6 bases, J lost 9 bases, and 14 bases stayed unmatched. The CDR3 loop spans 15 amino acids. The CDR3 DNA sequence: TGCGCCAGCAGTTTACTAGCGCCCTCCTTGGGTGAGCAGTTCTTC. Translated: CASSLLAPSLGEQFF.

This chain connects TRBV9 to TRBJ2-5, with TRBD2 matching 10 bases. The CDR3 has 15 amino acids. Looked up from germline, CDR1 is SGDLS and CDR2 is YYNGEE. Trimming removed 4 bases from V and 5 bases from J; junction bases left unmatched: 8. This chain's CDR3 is CASSRYLLAGETQYF. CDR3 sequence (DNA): TGTGCCAGCAGCCGATACTTACTAGCGGGGGAGACCCAGTACTTC.

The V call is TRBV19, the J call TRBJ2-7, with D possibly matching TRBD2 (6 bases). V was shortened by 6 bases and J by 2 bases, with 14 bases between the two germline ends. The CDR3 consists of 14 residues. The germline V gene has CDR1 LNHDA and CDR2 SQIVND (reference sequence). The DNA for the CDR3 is TGTGCCAGTAGCCGGATCTCGGGGGCCTACGAGCAGTACTTC. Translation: CASSRISGAYEQYF.

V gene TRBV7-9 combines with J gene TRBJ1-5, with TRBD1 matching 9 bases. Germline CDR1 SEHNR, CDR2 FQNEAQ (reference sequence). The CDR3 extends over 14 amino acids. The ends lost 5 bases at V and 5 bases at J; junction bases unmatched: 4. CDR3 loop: CASSRGQGDQPQHF. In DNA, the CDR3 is TGTGCCAGCAGCAGGGGACAGGGCGATCAGCCCCAGCATTTT.

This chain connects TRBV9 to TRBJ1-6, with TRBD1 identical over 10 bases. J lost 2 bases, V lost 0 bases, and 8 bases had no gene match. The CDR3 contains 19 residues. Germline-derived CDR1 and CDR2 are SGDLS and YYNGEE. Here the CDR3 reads CASSVALGTGDPYNSPLHF. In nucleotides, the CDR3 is TGTGCCAGCAGCGTAGCGCTGGGGACAGGGGACCCCTATAATTCACCCCTCCACTTT.

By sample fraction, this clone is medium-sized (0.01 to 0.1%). The CDR3 protein is CASSDSHHGGENTGELFF. The CDR3 DNA is TGTGCCAGCAGTGACTCGCACCACGGGGGGGAGAACACCGGGGAGCTGTTTTTT. The genes are TRBV6-4 and TRBJ2-2; 8 positions match TRBD2. Per germline, CDR1 MRHNA and CDR2 SNTAGT. The CDR3 loop spans 18 amino acids. Trimming removed 0 bases from V and 1 base from J; junction bases left unmatched: 7.

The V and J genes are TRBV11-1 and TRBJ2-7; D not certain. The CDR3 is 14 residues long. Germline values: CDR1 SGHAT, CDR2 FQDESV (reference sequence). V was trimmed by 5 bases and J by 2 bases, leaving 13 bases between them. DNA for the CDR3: TGTGCCAGCAGCCCACCAGACTCAACCTACGAGCAGTACTTC. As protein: CASSPPDSTYEQYF.

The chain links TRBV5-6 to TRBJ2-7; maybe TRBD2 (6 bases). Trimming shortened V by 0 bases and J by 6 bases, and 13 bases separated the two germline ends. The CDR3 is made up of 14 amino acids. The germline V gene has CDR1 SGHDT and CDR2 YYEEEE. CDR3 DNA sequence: TGTGCCAGCAGCTTGGGAGGGGCGGGAAGCGAGCAGTACTTC. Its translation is CASSLGGAGSEQYF.

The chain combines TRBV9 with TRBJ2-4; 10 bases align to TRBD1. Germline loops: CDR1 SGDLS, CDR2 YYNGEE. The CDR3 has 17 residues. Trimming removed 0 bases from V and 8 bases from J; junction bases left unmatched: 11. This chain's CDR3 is CASSVAGTGAGSDIQYF. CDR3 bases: TGTGCCAGCAGCGTAGCCGGGACAGGGGCAGGCAGTGACATTCAGTACTTC.

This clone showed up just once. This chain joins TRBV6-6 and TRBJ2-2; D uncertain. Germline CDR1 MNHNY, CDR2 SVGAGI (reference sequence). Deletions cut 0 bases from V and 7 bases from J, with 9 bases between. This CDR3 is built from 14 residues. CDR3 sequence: CASSYSNSVGELFF. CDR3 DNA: TGTGCCAGCAGTTACTCGAACTCGGTCGGGGAGCTGTTTTTT.

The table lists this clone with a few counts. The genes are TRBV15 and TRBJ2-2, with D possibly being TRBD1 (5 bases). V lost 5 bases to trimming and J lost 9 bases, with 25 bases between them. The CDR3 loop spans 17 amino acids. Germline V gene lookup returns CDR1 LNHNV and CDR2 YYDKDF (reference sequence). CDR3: CATSLLKQGPQWRELFF. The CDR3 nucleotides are TGTGCCACCAGCCTACTAAAGCAGGGCCCGCAGTGGCGGGAGCTGTTTTTT.

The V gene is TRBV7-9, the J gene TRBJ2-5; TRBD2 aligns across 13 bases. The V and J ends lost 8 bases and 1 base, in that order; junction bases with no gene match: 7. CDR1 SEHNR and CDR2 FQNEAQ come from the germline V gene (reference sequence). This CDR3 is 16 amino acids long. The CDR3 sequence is CASRTSGSWAQETQYF. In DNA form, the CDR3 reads TGTGCCAGCCGGACTAGCGGGAGTTGGGCCCAAGAGACCCAGTACTTC.

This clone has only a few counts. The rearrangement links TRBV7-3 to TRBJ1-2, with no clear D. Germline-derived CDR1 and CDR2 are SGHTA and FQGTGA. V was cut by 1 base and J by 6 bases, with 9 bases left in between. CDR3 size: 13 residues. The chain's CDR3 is CASSLRASNGYTF. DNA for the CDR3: TGTGCCAGCAGCTTAAGGGCAAGTAATGGCTACACCTTC.

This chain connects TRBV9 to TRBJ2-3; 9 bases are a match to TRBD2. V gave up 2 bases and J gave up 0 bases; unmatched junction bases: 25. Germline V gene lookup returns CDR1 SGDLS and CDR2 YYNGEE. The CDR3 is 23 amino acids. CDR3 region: CASSVNRDGVLAGYNASTDTQYF. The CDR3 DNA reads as TGTGCCAGCAGCGTGAACAGGGATGGGGTCCTAGCGGGGTACAATGCTAGCACAGATACGCAGTATTTT. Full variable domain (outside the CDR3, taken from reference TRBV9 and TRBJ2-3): DSGVTQTPKHLITATGQRVTLRCSPRSGDLSVYWYQQSLDQGLQFLIQYYNGEERAKGNILERFSAQQFPDLHSELNLSSLELGDSALYFCASSVNRDGVLAGYNASTDTQYFGPGTRLTVL.

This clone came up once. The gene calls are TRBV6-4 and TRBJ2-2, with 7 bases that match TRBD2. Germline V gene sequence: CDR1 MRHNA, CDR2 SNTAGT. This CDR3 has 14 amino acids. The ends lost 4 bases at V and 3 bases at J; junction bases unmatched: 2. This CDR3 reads CASSVLADTGELFF. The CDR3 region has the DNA TGTGCCAGCAGTGTCCTAGCGGACACCGGGGAGCTGTTTTTT.

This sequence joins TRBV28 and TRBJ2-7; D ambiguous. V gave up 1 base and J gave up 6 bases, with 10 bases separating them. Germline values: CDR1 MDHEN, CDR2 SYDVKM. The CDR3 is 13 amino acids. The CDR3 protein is CASSLSGATEQYF. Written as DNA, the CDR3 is TGTGCCAGCAGTTTATCTGGTGCTACCGAGCAGTACTTC.

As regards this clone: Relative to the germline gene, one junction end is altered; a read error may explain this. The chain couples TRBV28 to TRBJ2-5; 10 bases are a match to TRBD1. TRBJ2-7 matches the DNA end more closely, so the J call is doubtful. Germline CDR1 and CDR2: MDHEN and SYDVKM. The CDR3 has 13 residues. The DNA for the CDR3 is TGTGTCAGCAGTCCTCGACAGGGGGCCGAGCAGTACTTC. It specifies CVSSPRQGAEQYF.

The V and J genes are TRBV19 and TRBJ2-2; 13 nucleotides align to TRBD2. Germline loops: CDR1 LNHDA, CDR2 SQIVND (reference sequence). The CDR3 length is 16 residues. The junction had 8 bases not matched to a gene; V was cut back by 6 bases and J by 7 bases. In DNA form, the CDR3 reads TGTGCCAGTAGCATCACTAGCGGGGGGGCCGGCGGGGAGCTGTTTTTT. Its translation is CASSITSGGAGGELFF.

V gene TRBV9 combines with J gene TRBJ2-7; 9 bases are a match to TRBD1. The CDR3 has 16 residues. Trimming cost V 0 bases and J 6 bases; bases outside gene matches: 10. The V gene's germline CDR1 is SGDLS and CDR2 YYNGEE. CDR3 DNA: TGTGCCAGCAGCGTAGATACGGGACAGGGAATTTCCGAGCAGTACTTC. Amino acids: CASSVDTGQGISEQYF.

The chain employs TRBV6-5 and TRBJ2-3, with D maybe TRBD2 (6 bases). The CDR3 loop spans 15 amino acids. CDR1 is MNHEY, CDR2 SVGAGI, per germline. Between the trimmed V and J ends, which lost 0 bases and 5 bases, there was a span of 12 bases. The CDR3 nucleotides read TGTGCCAGCAGTTACTCCGGGACTTTCGTAGATACGCAGTATTTT. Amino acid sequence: CASSYSGTFVDTQYF.

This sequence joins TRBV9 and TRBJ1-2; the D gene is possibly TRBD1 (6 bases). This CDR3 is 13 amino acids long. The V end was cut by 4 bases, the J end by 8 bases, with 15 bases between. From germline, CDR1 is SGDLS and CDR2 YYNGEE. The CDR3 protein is CASSPGTPGGYTF. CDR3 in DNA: TGTGCCAGCAGCCCCGGGACACCTGGGGGCTACACCTTC.

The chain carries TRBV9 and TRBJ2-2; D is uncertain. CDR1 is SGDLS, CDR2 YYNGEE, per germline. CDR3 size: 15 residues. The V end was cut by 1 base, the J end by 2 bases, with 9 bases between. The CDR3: CASSVTVFNTGELFF. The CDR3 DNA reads TGTGCCAGCAGCGTAACGGTGTTTAACACCGGGGAGCTGTTTTTT.

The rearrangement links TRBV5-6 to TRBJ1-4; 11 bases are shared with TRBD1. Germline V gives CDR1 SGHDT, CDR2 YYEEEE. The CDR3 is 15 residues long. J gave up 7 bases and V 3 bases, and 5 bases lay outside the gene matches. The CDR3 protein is CASSSWTGGGEKLFF. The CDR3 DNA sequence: TGTGCCAGCAGCTCCTGGACAGGGGGCGGTGAAAAACTGTTTTTT.